This T cell receptor beta chain comes out of a study of T cell repertoires in cytomegalovirus infection. The wider study: CMV infection together with matching HLA type was indicated by public TCR beta signatures.

To note about this clonotype: Antigen: not known.

In germline, CDR1 is SGHVT, CDR2 SQSDAQ. With V trimmed by 5 bases and J by 3 bases, 5 bases remained unmatched. This CDR3 has 15 amino acids. Regarding the study as a whole: The study identified carriers of CMV plus the relevant HLA from cumulative public TCR beta family frequency. CMV-specific TCR beta clonotypes restricted by HLA-C dominated the ex vivo response.

TCRdb fed the reads into MiXCR, producing one record per CDR3 protein. Among 680,000 or so distinct CDR3 sequences listed, under 40% were seen once. This sequence was found in a human donor in good health (CMV status not recorded). Some clones in this sample may be carry-over from other donors' samples. The J gene is TRBJ2-5, the V gene TRBV7-4, with 11 bases aligning to TRBD1. The sequencing sample was made of PBMCs. CDR3 coding DNA: TGTGCCAGCAGCGGGGGACAGGGGGTGAAAGAGACCCAGTACTTC. Translated: CASSGGQGVKETQYF.